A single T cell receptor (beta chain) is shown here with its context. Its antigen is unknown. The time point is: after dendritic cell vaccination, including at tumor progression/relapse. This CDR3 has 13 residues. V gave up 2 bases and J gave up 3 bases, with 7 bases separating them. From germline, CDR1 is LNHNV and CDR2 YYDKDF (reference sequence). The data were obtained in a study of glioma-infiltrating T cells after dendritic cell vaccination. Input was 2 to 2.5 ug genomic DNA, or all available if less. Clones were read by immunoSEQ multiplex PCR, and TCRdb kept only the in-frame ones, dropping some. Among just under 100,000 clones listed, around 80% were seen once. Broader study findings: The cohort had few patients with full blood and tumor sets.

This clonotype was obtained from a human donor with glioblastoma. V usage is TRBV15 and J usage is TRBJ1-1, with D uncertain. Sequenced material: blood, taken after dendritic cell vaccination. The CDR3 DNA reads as TGTGCCACCAGCAGATCCCCGGACACTGAAGCTTTCTTT. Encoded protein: CATSRSPDTEAFF. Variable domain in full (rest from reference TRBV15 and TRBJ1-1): DAMVIQNPRYQVTQFGKPVTLSCSQTLNHNVMYWYQQKSSQAPKLLFHYYDKDFNNEADTPDNFQSRRPNTSFCFLDIRSPGLGDTAMYLCATSRSPDTEAFFGQGTRLTVV.